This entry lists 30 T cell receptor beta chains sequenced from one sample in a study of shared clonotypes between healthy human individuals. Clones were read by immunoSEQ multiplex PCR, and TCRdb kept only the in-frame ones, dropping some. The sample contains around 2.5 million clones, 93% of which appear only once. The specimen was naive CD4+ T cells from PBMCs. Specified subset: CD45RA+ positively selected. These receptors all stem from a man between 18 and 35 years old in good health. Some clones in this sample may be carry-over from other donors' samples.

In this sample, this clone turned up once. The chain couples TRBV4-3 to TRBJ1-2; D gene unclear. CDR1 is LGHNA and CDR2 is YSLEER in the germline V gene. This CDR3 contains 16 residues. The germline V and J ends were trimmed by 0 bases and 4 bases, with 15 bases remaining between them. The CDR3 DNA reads TGCGCCAGCAGCCAAGATGAACGGAGAGGGTTCTATGGCTACACCTTC. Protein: CASSQDERRGFYGYTF.

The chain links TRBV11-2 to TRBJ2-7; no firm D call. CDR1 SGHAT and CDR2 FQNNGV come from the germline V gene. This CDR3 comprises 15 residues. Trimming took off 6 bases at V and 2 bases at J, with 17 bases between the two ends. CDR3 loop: CASRPLSRRAYEQYF. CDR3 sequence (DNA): TGTGCCAGCAGGCCCCTGAGTCGTAGAGCCTACGAGCAGTACTTC.

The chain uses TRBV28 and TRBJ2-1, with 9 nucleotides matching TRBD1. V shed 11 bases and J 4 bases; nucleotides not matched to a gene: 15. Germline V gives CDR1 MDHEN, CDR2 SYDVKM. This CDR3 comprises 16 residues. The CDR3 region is CAVNPRTGVRYNEQFF. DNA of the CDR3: TGTGCCGTAAATCCTCGGACAGGGGTAAGATACAATGAGCAGTTCTTC.

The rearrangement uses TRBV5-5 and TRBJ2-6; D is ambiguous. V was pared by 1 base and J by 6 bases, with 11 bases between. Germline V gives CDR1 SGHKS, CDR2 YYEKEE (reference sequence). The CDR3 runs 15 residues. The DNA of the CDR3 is TGTGCCAGCAGCTTGTTGGTTCCCCCGGCCAACGTCCTGACTTTC. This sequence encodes CASSLLVPPANVLTF.

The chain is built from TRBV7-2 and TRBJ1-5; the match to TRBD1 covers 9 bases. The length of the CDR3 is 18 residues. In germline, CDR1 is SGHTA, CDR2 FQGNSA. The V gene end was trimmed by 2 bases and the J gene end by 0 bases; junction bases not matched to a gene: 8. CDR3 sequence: CASSLTGGAGYSNQPQHF. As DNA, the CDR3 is TGTGCCAGCAGCTTAACAGGGGGCGCCGGGTATAGCAATCAGCCCCAGCATTTT.

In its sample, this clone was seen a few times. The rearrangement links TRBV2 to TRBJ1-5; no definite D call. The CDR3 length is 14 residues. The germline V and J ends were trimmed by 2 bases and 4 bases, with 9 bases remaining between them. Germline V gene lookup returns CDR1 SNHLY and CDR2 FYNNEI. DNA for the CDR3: TGTGCCAGCAGTGAACGGCAGGAAAATCAGCCCCAGCATTTT. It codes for CASSERQENQPQHF.

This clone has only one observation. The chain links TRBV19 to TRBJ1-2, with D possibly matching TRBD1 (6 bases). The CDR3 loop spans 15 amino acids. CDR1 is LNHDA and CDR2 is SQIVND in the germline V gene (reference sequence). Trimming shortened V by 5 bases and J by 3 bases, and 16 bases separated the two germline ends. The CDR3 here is CASSPTGHFYYGYTF. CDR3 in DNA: TGTGCCAGTAGTCCAACAGGGCATTTTTACTATGGCTACACCTTC.

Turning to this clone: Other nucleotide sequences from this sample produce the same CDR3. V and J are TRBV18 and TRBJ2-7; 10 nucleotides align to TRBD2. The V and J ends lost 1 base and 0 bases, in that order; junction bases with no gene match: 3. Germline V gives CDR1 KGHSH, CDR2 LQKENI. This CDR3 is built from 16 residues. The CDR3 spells CASSPLASGSSYEQYF. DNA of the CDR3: TGTGCCAGCTCACCACTGGCTAGCGGGAGCTCCTACGAGCAGTACTTC.

Written as DNA, the CDR3 is TGTGCCAGCAGCCTTGGTGGGGGACTAGCGGGAGTGGCTGAGCAGTTCTTC. It is translated as CASSLGGGLAGVAEQFF. V and J are TRBV5-4 and TRBJ2-1, with TRBD2 identical over 14 bases. Looked up from germline, CDR1 is SGHNT and CDR2 is YYREEE (reference sequence). The CDR3 is 17 amino acids. The J segment lost 9 bases and the V segment lost 4 bases, leaving 12 bases of the junction unmatched. The whole variable domain, filled in from reference TRBV5-4 and TRBJ2-1, reads ETGVTQSPTHLIKTRGQQVTLRCSSQSGHNTVSWYQQALGQGPQFIFQYYREEENGRGNFPPRFSGLQFPNYSSELNVNALELDDSALYLCASSLGGGLAGVAEQFFGPGTRLTVL.

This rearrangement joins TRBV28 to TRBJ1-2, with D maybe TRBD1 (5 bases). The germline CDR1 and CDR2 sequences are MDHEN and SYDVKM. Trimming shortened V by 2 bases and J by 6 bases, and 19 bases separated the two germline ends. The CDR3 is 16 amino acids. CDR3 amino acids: CASSLIGSGTVDGYTF. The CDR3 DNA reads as TGTGCCAGCAGTTTAATCGGATCCGGGACGGTGGATGGCTACACCTTC.

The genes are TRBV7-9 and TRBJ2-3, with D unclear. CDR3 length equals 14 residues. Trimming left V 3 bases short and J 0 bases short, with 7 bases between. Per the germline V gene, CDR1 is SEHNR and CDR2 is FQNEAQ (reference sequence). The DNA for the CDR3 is TGTGCCAGCAGCTTTGTAGGGAGCACAGATACGCAGTATTTT. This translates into CASSFVGSTDTQYF.

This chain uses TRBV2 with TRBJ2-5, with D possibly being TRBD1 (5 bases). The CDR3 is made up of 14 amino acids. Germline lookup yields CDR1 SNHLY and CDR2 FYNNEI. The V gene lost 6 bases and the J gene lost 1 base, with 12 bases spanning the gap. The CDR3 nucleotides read TGTGCCAGCAGGATCACAGGATTCCAAGAGACCCAGTACTTC. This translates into CASRITGFQETQYF.

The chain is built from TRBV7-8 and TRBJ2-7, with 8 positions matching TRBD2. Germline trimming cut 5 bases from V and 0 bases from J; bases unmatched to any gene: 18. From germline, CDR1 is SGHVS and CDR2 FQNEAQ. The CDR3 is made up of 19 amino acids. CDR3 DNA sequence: TGTGCCAGCAGCCCGCGGACTAGCTCGTTCTTTATCGGCTCCTACGAGCAGTACTTC. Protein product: CASSPRTSSFFIGSYEQYF.

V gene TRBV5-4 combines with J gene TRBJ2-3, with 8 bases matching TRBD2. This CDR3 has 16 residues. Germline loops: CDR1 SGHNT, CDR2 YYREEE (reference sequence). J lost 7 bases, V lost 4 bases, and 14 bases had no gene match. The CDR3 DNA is TGTGCCAGCAGCCGGGGAAGCGGGAGCGCCACGAATACGCAGTATTTT. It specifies CASSRGSGSATNTQYF.

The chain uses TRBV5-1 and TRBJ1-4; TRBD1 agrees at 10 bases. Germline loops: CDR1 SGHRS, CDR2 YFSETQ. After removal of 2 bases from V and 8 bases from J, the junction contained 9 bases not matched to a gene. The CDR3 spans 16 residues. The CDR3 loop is CASSFGSGQGKEKLFF. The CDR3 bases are TGCGCCAGCAGCTTTGGGTCGGGACAGGGGAAGGAAAAACTGTTTTTT.

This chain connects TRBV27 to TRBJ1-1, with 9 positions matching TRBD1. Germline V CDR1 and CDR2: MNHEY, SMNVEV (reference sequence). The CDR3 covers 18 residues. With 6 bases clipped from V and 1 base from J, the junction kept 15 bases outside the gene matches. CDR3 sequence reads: CASSVHAQQGAGNTEAFF. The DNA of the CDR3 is TGTGCCAGCAGCGTACACGCCCAACAGGGGGCGGGGAACACTGAAGCTTTCTTT.

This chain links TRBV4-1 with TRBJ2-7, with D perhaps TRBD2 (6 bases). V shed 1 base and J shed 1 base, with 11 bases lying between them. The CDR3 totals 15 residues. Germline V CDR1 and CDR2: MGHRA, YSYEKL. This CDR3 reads CASSQVGGRSYEQYF. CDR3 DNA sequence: TGCGCCAGCAGCCAAGTGGGTGGGAGGTCCTACGAGCAGTACTTC.

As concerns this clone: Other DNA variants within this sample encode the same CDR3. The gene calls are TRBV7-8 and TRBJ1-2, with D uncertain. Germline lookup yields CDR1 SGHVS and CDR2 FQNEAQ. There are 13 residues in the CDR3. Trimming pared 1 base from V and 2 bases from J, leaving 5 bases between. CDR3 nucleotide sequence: TGTGCCAGCAGCTTAGGCGGGAACTATGGCTACACCTTC. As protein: CASSLGGNYGYTF.

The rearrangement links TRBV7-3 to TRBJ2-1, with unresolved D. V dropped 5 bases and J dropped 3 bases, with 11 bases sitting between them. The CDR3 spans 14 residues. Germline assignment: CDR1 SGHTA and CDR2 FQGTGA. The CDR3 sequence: CASSEGPVYNEQFF. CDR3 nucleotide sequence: TGTGCCAGCAGCGAAGGGCCGGTCTACAATGAGCAGTTCTTC.

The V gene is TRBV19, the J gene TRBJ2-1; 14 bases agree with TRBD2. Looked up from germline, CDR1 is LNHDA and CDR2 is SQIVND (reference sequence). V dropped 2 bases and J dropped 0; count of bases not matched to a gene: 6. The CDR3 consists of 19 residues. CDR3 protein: CASSIRTSGRPSSYNEQFF. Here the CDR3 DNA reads TGTGCCAGTAGTATACGGACTAGCGGGAGGCCGAGCTCCTACAATGAGCAGTTCTTC.

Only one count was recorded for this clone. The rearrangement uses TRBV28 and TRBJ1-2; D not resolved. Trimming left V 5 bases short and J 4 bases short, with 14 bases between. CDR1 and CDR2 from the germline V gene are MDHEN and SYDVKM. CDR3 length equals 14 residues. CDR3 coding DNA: TGTGCCAGCAGTGAGGGATCTAGAGCCTATGGCTACACCTTC. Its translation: CASSEGSRAYGYTF.

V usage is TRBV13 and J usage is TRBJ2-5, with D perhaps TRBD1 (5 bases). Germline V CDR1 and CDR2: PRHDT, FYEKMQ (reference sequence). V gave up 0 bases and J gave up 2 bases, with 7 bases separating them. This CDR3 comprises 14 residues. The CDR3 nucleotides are TGTGCCAGCAGCTTAGGCGACAGTCAAGAGACCCAGTACTTC. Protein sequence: CASSLGDSQETQYF.

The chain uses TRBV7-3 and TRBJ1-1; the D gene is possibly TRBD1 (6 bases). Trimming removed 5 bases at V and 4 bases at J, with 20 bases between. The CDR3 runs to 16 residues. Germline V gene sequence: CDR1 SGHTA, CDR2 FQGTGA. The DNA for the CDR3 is TGTGCCAGCAGCCTGACAACAGGGATGGGGACCACTGAAGCTTTCTTT. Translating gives CASSLTTGMGTTEAFF. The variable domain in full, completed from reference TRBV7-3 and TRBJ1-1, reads GAGVSQTPSNKVTEKGKYVELRCDPISGHTALYWYRQSLGQGPEFLIYFQGTGAADDSGLPNDRFFAVRPEGSVSTLKIQRTERGDSAVYLCASSLTTGMGTTEAFFGQGTRLTVV.

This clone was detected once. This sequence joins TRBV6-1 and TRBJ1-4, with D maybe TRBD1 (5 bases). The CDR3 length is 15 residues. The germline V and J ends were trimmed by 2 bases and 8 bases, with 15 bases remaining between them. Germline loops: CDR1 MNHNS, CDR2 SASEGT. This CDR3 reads CASSEQNRWGEKLFF. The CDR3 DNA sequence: TGTGCCAGCAGTGAACAGAACAGGTGGGGAGAAAAACTGTTTTTT.

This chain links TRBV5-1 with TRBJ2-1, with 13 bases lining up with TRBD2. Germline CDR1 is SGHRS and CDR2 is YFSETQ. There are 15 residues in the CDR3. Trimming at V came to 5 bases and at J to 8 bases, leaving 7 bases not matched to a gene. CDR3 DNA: TGCGCCAGCAGTCGAGGACTAGCGGGAGCGGATGAGCAGTTCTTC. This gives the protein CASSRGLAGADEQFF.

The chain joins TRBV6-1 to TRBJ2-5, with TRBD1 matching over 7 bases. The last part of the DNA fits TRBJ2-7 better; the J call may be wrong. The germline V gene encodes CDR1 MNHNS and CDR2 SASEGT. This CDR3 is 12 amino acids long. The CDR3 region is CADQGVAYEQYF. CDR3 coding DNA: TGTGCCGATCAGGGGGTGGCCTACGAGCAGTACTTC.

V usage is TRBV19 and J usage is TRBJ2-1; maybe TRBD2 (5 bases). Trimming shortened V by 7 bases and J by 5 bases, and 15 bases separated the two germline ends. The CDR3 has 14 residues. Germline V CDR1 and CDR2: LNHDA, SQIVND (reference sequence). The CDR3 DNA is TGTGCCAGTACCTCCCTTCCCGGGGACAATGAGCAGTTCTTC. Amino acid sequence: CASTSLPGDNEQFF.

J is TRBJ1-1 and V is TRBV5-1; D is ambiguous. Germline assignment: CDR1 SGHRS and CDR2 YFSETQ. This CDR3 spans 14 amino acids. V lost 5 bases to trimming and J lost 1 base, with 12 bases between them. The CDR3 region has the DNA TGCGCCAGCAGTATGTTTGCTTCGAACACTGAAGCTTTCTTT. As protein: CASSMFASNTEAFF.

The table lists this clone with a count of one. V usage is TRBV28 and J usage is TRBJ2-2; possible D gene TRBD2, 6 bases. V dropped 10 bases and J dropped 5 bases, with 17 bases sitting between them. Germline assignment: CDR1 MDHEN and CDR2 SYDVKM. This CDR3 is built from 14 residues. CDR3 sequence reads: CANRPAGPTGELFF. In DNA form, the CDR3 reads TGTGCCAACCGCCCAGCGGGTCCTACCGGGGAGCTGTTTTTT.

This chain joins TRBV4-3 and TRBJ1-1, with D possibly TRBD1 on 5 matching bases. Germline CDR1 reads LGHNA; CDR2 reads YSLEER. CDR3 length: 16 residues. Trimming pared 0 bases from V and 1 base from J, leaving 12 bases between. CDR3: CASSQDLVRANTEAFF. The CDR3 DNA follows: TGCGCCAGCAGCCAAGATCTGGTCAGGGCGAACACTGAAGCTTTCTTT.